This TCR beta chain was identified during a study of technical replicates of blood from several donors. TCRdb's table, derived via immunoSEQ multiplex PCR, lists solely in-frame clones and lacks some. The sample shows 50,000 to 70,000 clones, approximately 90% of them seen only once. Germline CDR1 is SGHDT and CDR2 is YYEEEE. The J segment lost 1 base and the V segment lost 4 bases, leaving 1 base of the junction unmatched. CDR3 length: 13 amino acids. The chain is built from TRBV5-6 and TRBJ2-5; TRBD1 aligns across 7 bases. The sample taken for sequencing was PBMCs. The source of this sequence is a human donor in good health. Some clones in this sample may be carry-over from other donors' samples. The CDR3 DNA reads TGTGCCAGCAGCCGACAGGGCCAAGAGACCCAGTACTTC. It is translated as CASSRQGQETQYF.